These 30 T cell receptor beta chains share one sample of origin, sequenced in a study of chemoradiotherapy in HPV16-positive cancers. Repertoires were generated with immunoSEQ multiplex PCR, while TCRdb's copy carries only in-frame clones and drops some. The table lists 25,000 to 30,000 clones, roughly 93% of them singletons. Sequences were derived from blood, sampled from a patient who underwent chemoradiotherapy. The receptors shown here come from a human donor with HPV-associated anogenital cancer.

The chain joins TRBV29-1 to TRBJ1-5; the match to TRBD1 covers 11 bases. Per germline, CDR1 SQVTM and CDR2 ANQGSEA. V trimming: 6 bases; J trimming: 6 bases; junction bases outside the gene matches: 4. This CDR3 spans 13 amino acids. In DNA, the CDR3 is TGCAGCGTGGGGACAGGGGGTTCTCAGCCCCAGCATTTT. Its translation: CSVGTGGSQPQHF.

This sequence joins TRBV25-1 and TRBJ1-1; weak D call: TRBD1 (5 bases). This CDR3 comprises 15 residues. The ends were cut back, 0 bases at V and 8 bases at J, with 16 bases in the middle. Germline CDR1 reads MGHDK; CDR2 reads SYGVNS. This CDR3 reads CASSEYMRGTVEAFF. The DNA for the CDR3 is TGTGCCAGCAGTGAATATATGAGGGGCACTGTAGAAGCTTTCTTT.

This chain links TRBV28 with TRBJ2-1; D might be TRBD2 (6 bases). The CDR3 extends over 15 amino acids. Germline CDR1 and CDR2: MDHEN and SYDVKM. V shed 7 bases and J shed 0 bases, with 13 bases lying between them. CDR3 region: CASTLGRNSYNEQFF. The CDR3 DNA sequence: TGTGCCAGCACCCTGGGGAGGAACTCCTACAATGAGCAGTTCTTC.

The J gene is TRBJ2-6, the V gene TRBV29-1; tentatively, D is TRBD2 (6 bases). CDR1 is SQVTM and CDR2 is ANQGSEA in the germline V gene. Deletions cut 6 bases from V and 4 bases from J, with 7 bases between. The length of the CDR3 is 12 residues. CDR3 residues: CSVEGGANVLTF. The CDR3, as DNA: TGCAGCGTGGAGGGGGGGGCCAACGTCCTGACTTTC.

V and J are TRBV19 and TRBJ2-1; possible D gene TRBD2, 5 bases. Trimming removed 6 bases at V and 12 bases at J, with 24 bases between. Germline V gene sequence: CDR1 LNHDA, CDR2 SQIVND (reference sequence). There are 15 residues in the CDR3. The CDR3 sequence: CASREVGGRGAMQFF. CDR3 DNA: TGTGCCAGTAGGGAAGTAGGTGGACGGGGAGCCATGCAGTTCTTC.

The CDR3 nucleotides read TGTGCCAGCAGCTCCAGTGACCATGGAGTAGCAGATACGCAGTATTTT. It yields the protein CASSSSDHGVADTQYF. The chain links TRBV7-2 to TRBJ2-3, with D unclear. This CDR3 is built from 16 residues. Trimming stripped 4 bases from V and 4 bases from J, with 18 bases between. CDR1 SGHTA and CDR2 FQGNSA come from the germline V gene.

This clone was seen a handful of times. The chain combines TRBV6-1 with TRBJ2-7; weak D call: TRBD1 (6 bases). Trimming removed 4 bases at V and 4 bases at J, with 11 bases between. The germline V gene encodes CDR1 MNHNS and CDR2 SASEGT. The CDR3 spans 13 residues. CDR3: CASSVGGAYEQYF. CDR3 DNA sequence: TGTGCCAGCAGTGTAGGGGGAGCGTACGAGCAGTACTTC.

This chain connects TRBV5-1 to TRBJ1-2; 7 bases map to TRBD1. CDR1 is SGHRS, CDR2 YFSETQ, per germline. V shed 1 base and J 6 bases; nucleotides not matched to a gene: 9. The CDR3 has 15 amino acids. The CDR3 loop reads CASSLSRGTHDGYTF. The CDR3 DNA reads as TGCGCCAGCAGCTTGAGCAGGGGGACTCACGATGGCTACACCTTC.

The rearrangement uses TRBV18 and TRBJ2-1; TRBD2 agrees at 11 bases. The CDR3 contains 17 residues. The germline V gene encodes CDR1 KGHSH and CDR2 LQKENI. J lost 4 bases, V lost 4 bases, and 9 bases had no gene match. The CDR3 region is CASSLVGLAGGYNEQFF. The DNA for the CDR3 is TGTGCCAGCTCACTCGTGGGGCTAGCGGGAGGTTACAATGAGCAGTTCTTC.

This clone was seen a few times. This chain uses TRBV10-3 with TRBJ2-1; the match to TRBD1 covers 9 bases. The CDR3 loop spans 17 amino acids. Per germline, CDR1 ENHRY and CDR2 SYGVKD. The trim removed 2 bases at V and 8 bases at J, leaving 13 bases unmatched. The CDR3 sequence is CAISEPRLRDRVDEQFF. The CDR3 DNA reads TGTGCCATCAGTGAGCCGAGACTTAGGGACAGGGTTGATGAGCAGTTCTTC.

The CDR3 protein is CASSWTGDNSPLHF. DNA of the CDR3: TGTGCCAGCAGCTGGACAGGGGATAATTCACCCCTCCACTTT. This chain joins TRBV11-2 and TRBJ1-6, with TRBD1 identical over 9 bases. The CDR3 has 14 amino acids. CDR1 and CDR2 (germline): SGHAT, FQNNGV. J was trimmed by 5 bases and V by 4 bases; bases with no gene match: 0.

The genes are TRBV18 and TRBJ2-1; 8 bases are shared with TRBD1. CDR1 and CDR2 from the germline V gene are KGHSH and LQKENI. This CDR3 is built from 14 residues. Unmatched junction bases numbered 2, after V lost 5 bases and J lost 2 bases. The CDR3 region has the DNA TGTGCCAGCTCAACACAGGGGGCCTACAATGAGCAGTTCTTC. Residues: CASSTQGAYNEQFF. The full variable domain, its missing parts supplied by reference TRBV18 and TRBJ2-1, is NAGVMQNPRHLVRRRGQEARLRCSPMKGHSHVYWYRQLPEEGLKFMVYLQKENIIDESGMPKERFSAEFPKEGPSILRIQQVVRGDSAAYFCASSTQGAYNEQFFGPGTRLTVL.

This chain connects TRBV7-2 to TRBJ1-1; a possible D gene is TRBD1 (6 bases). The germline V gene has CDR1 SGHTA and CDR2 FQGNSA. V lost 2 bases to trimming and J lost 2 bases, with 15 bases between them. This CDR3 has 16 amino acids. CDR3 coding DNA: TGTGCCAGCAGCTTATGGTGGGGGCGTCCAAACACTGAAGCTTTCTTT. It specifies CASSLWWGRPNTEAFF.

The chain couples TRBV4-3 to TRBJ1-5; unclear D gene. The CDR3 covers 16 residues. V was clipped by 0 bases and J by 2 bases, with 11 bases between them. Germline CDR1 and CDR2: LGHNA and YSLEER. The DNA of the CDR3 is TGCGCCAGCAGCCAAGATCAAGGGATGGGCAATCAGCCCCAGCATTTT. Translating gives CASSQDQGMGNQPQHF.

The V call is TRBV28, the J call TRBJ2-2; 8 nucleotides agree with TRBD1. CDR1 and CDR2 (germline): MDHEN, SYDVKM. This CDR3 has 14 residues. J was trimmed by 5 bases and V by 7 bases; bases with no gene match: 6. CDR3 in amino acids: CASTGQGGTGELFF. DNA for the CDR3: TGTGCCAGCACCGGACAGGGTGGTACCGGGGAGCTGTTTTTT.

The rearrangement joins TRBV7-9 to TRBJ2-1, with 10 bases aligning to TRBD2. Germline-derived CDR1 and CDR2 are SEHNR and FQNEAQ (reference sequence). The CDR3 totals 16 residues. The junction had 10 bases not matched to a gene; V was cut back by 7 bases and J by 4 bases. The CDR3 is CASNYYSGGSYNEQFF. CDR3 nucleotides: TGTGCCAGCAACTACTATAGCGGGGGGTCTTACAATGAGCAGTTCTTC.

This clone showed up just a few times. The J gene is TRBJ2-7, the V gene TRBV28; 13 bases are shared with TRBD2. CDR1 and CDR2 (germline): MDHEN, SYDVKM. V shed 6 bases, J shed 0 bases, and the junction held 11 bases outside the gene matches. The CDR3 has 18 residues. The CDR3 region is CASRGLVTSGRYSYEQYF. Written as DNA, the CDR3 is TGTGCCAGCAGGGGACTGGTGACTAGCGGGAGGTACTCCTACGAGCAGTACTTC. Together with reference TRBV28 and TRBJ2-7, the CDR3 gives the full variable domain: DVKVTQSSRYLVKRTGEKVFLECVQDMDHENMFWYRQDPGLGLRLIYFSYDVKMKEKGDIPEGYSVSREKKERFSLILESASTNQTSMYLCASRGLVTSGRYSYEQYFGPGTRLTVT.

This clone came up once. The J gene is TRBJ2-1, the V gene TRBV6-5; 11 bases are shared with TRBD2. The CDR3 covers 15 residues. V lost 2 bases, J lost 8 bases, and 5 bases stayed unmatched. Germline CDR1 and CDR2: MNHEY and SVGAGI. CDR3 coding DNA: TGTGCCAGCAGTTACATTCCTAGCGGGAGGTATGAGCAGTTCTTC. Translated: CASSYIPSGRYEQFF.

DNA of the CDR3: TGTGCCAGCAGTTACTCGGCCCTGAGCTCTGGAAACACCATATATTTT. Its translation: CASSYSALSSGNTIYF. This sequence joins TRBV6-5 and TRBJ1-3, with no clear D. Germline CDR1 reads MNHEY; CDR2 reads SVGAGI. This CDR3 spans 16 amino acids. V was shortened by 0 bases and J by 0 bases, with 9 bases between the two germline ends.

The chain recombines TRBV7-9 with TRBJ1-1, with 7 bases identical to TRBD1. Losses at the gene ends were 5 bases for V and 9 bases for J; bases not matched to a gene: 9. Per the germline V gene, CDR1 is SEHNR and CDR2 is FQNEAQ (reference sequence). CDR3 length equals 13 residues. CDR3 protein: CASSQKTGPKAFF. The CDR3 DNA reads TGTGCCAGCAGCCAGAAGACAGGGCCGAAAGCTTTCTTT.

The V call is TRBV7-2, the J call TRBJ2-2; the D is unclear. V was shortened by 1 base and J by 4 bases, with 13 bases between the two germline ends. In germline, CDR1 is SGHTA, CDR2 FQGNSA. The CDR3 covers 16 residues. CDR3 coding DNA: TGTGCCAGCAGCTTAGAGATATGGGGTTCCACCGGGGAGCTGTTTTTT. This encodes CASSLEIWGSTGELFF.

The chain couples TRBV4-3 to TRBJ1-2, with a possible D match to TRBD1 (6 bases). The CDR3 spans 13 residues. The germline V gene encodes CDR1 LGHNA and CDR2 YSLEER. Trimming left V 6 bases short and J 4 bases short, with 12 bases between. CDR3 bases: TGCGCCAGCAGTCTGCCGGACAGCTATGGCTACACCTTC. Translated, it gives CASSLPDSYGYTF.

The J gene is TRBJ2-2, the V gene TRBV4-3; 7 nucleotides match TRBD1. Trimming cost V 1 base and J 0 bases; bases outside gene matches: 5. The CDR3 runs to 17 residues. The germline V gene has CDR1 LGHNA and CDR2 YSLEER. This CDR3 is CASSQVFGQANTGELFF. CDR3 DNA: TGCGCCAGCAGCCAAGTCTTCGGACAGGCGAACACCGGGGAGCTGTTTTTT.

The chain is built from TRBV7-9 and TRBJ1-6, with 7 bases aligning to TRBD1. The CDR3 length is 16 residues. The V segment lost 5 bases and the J segment 9 bases; nucleotides outside the gene matches: 13. CDR1 SEHNR and CDR2 FQNEAQ come from the germline V gene (reference sequence). The CDR3 nucleotides are TGTGCCAGCAGCCCCTCACACACAGGGGAAAGTTCACCCCTCCACTTT. Its translation: CASSPSHTGESSPLHF.

The chain joins TRBV2 to TRBJ1-1, with 10 bases that match TRBD1. The trim removed 8 bases at V and 5 bases at J, leaving 11 bases unmatched. This CDR3 region has 15 residues. Germline loops: CDR1 SNHLY, CDR2 FYNNEI. CDR3 sequence (DNA): TGTGCCAGCTCCCGGGACAGGGGAGGTGGGACTGAAGCTTTCTTT. Translated: CASSRDRGGGTEAFF.

This chain joins TRBV4-1 and TRBJ2-3, with D unresolved. CDR1 is MGHRA and CDR2 is YSYEKL in the germline V gene. The CDR3 runs to 15 residues. V gave up 0 bases and J gave up 3 bases, with 10 bases separating them. CDR3 sequence (DNA): TGCGCCAGCAGCCAAGATCCGGGTAGTACAGATACGCAGTATTTT. As protein: CASSQDPGSTDTQYF.

This chain joins TRBV7-2 and TRBJ1-2, with TRBD1 matching over 10 bases. Germline V CDR1 and CDR2: SGHTA, FQGNSA. The CDR3 consists of 13 residues. The junction had 3 bases not matched to a gene; V was cut back by 5 bases and J by 6 bases. Here the CDR3 reads CASSPDRGNGYTF. Here the CDR3 DNA reads TGTGCCAGCAGCCCGGACAGGGGGAATGGCTACACCTTC. Together with reference TRBV7-2 and TRBJ1-2, the CDR3 gives the full variable domain: GAGVSQSPSNKVTEKGKDVELRCDPISGHTALYWYRQSLGQGLEFLIYFQGNSAPDKSGLPSDRFSAERTGGSVSTLTIQRTQQEDSAVYLCASSPDRGNGYTFGSGTRLTVV.

The chain carries TRBV29-1 and TRBJ1-2; D unresolved. The germline V and J ends were trimmed by 7 bases and 0 bases, with 18 bases remaining between them. CDR3 length: 15 amino acids. The germline gives CDR1 SQVTM, CDR2 ANQGSEA. CDR3 nucleotide sequence: TGCAGCGCCGCGACACCCTCGTTAGCTAACTATGGCTACACCTTC. Translated: CSAATPSLANYGYTF. The full variable domain, with the rest looked up from reference TRBV29-1 and TRBJ1-2, is SAVISQKPSRDICQRGTSLTIQCQVDSQVTMMFWYRQQPGQSLTLIATANQGSEATYESGFVIDKFPISRPNLTFSTLTVSNMSPEDSSIYLCSAATPSLANYGYTFGSGTRLTVV.

The chain couples TRBV28 to TRBJ2-7; 9 bases match TRBD1. V dropped 5 bases and J dropped 4; count of bases not matched to a gene: 15. The germline V gene encodes CDR1 MDHEN and CDR2 SYDVKM. This CDR3 has 17 residues. In DNA, the CDR3 is TGTGCCAGCAGTCAGGAGGGGCCGGGACAGGGATTTTACGAGCAGTACTTC. It encodes CASSQEGPGQGFYEQYF.

This chain uses TRBV2 with TRBJ1-2; D is uncertain. V shed 4 bases and J shed 7 bases, with 10 bases lying between them. The V gene's germline CDR1 is SNHLY and CDR2 FYNNEI. This CDR3 is built from 12 residues. The CDR3 bases are TGTGCCAGCAGTGTTGGCAGCGGTGGCTACACCTTC. It specifies CASSVGSGGYTF.